What follows are 10 T cell receptor beta chains derived from one specimen sequenced in a study of T cells after yellow fever vaccination. TCRdb reprocessed the 5' RACE reads via MiXCR and lists one record per CDR3 protein. The repertoire has 30,000 or so distinct CDR3 sequences, just under 6.5% of them found once; the top ten carry about 25%. Material: PBMCs, either bulk or a sorted T-cell subset (CD4+, CD8+, memory, or dextramer-sorted; not recorded which), obtained on the day of the yellow fever booster vaccination. These receptors all stem from a man younger than 45 who received the YFV17D yellow fever vaccine.

This clonotype has only a few counts. V usage is TRBV20-1 and J usage is TRBJ2-7; TRBD2 matches 8 bases. After removal of 0 bases from V and 0 bases from J, the junction contained 13 bases not matched to a gene. Germline V gene lookup returns CDR1 DFQATT and CDR2 SNEGSKA (reference sequence). The CDR3 runs to 18 residues. The chain's CDR3 is CSARDSGRAFTSSYEQYF. The CDR3 nucleotides read TGCAGTGCTAGAGATTCCGGGAGGGCCTTTACGAGCTCCTACGAGCAGTACTTC.

In this sample, this clonotype turned up a few times. The chain couples TRBV5-1 to TRBJ2-7; 11 nucleotides match TRBD1. Trimming at V came to 1 base and at J to 7 bases, leaving 10 bases not matched to a gene. The V gene's germline CDR1 is SGHRS and CDR2 YFSETQ. CDR3 length: 16 residues. In nucleotides, the CDR3 is TGCGCCAGCAGCTTGAGGGGGACAGGGGGGACGCGGGAGCAGTACTTC. Translating gives CASSLRGTGGTREQYF.

This clonotype was seen at least ten times. The chain joins TRBV2 to TRBJ2-3; 7 nucleotides align to TRBD1. Germline CDR1 is SNHLY and CDR2 is FYNNEI. The V gene end was trimmed by 7 bases and the J gene end by 6 bases; junction bases not matched to a gene: 10. CDR3 length: 14 amino acids. CDR3 nucleotide sequence: TGTGCCAGCAAGGCGGACAGGAATCGGGATACGCAGTATTTT. Protein product: CASKADRNRDTQYF.

Many counts were recorded for this clonotype. V gene TRBV19 combines with J gene TRBJ2-2, with 10 bases that match TRBD1. Germline loops: CDR1 LNHDA, CDR2 SQIVND (reference sequence). CDR3 length: 16 residues. The V gene end was trimmed by 8 bases and the J gene end by 4 bases; junction bases not matched to a gene: 10. CDR3 bases: TGTGCCAGTCAAAGACAGGGGGCAGTGGGCACCGGGGAGCTGTTTTTT. This encodes CASQRQGAVGTGELFF.

The chain joins TRBV4-1 to TRBJ2-6, with D hard to call. Between the trimmed V and J ends, which lost 5 bases and 2 bases, there was a span of 7 bases. CDR3 length: 14 amino acids. Germline lookup yields CDR1 MGHRA and CDR2 YSYEKL. CDR3 region: CASSGFTGANVLTF. The CDR3, as DNA: TGCGCCAGCAGCGGGTTTACTGGGGCCAACGTCCTGACTTTC.

The chain links TRBV20-1 to TRBJ1-6, with 10 bases matching TRBD1. The CDR3 runs 14 residues. J was trimmed by 7 bases and V by 2 bases; bases with no gene match: 2. Germline lookup yields CDR1 DFQATT and CDR2 SNEGSKA (reference sequence). CDR3 nucleotide sequence: TGCAGTGCTAGAACGGGACAGGGGAATTCACCCCTCCACTTT. Its translation is CSARTGQGNSPLHF.

This clonotype was seen repeatedly, ten times or more. The chain carries TRBV12-3 or TRBV12-4 and TRBJ2-5; TRBD2 matches 9 bases. After removal of 6 bases from V and 7 bases from J, the junction contained 9 bases not matched to a gene. The CDR3 runs 14 residues. The chain's CDR3 is CASSLLSGSGTQYF. The CDR3 nucleotides are TGTGCCAGCAGCCTCCTTAGCGGGAGCGGGACCCAGTACTTC.

This clonotype has ten or more counts. The genes are TRBV20-1 and TRBJ2-7; D possibly corresponds to TRBD1 (8 bases). CDR1 and CDR2 (germline): DFQATT, SNEGSKA (reference sequence). The V and J ends lost 5 bases and 6 bases respectively, with 20 bases between them. The CDR3 covers 14 residues. The CDR3 coding sequence is TGCAGTGCTGAGGGGGGGCAGGGGGCGATCGAGCAGTACTTC. It encodes CSAEGGQGAIEQYF.

As regards this clonotype: A single base separates this from a much larger clone, so it may be a read error. The CDR3 end shows no conserved phenylalanine or tryptophan, and so a read error is likely. This chain joins TRBV5-5 and TRBJ1-1, with D tentatively TRBD1 (6 bases). There are 15 residues in the CDR3. Germline V gene lookup returns CDR1 SGHKS and CDR2 YYEKEE (reference sequence). V lost 0 bases, J lost 0 bases, and 9 bases lay in between. CDR3 nucleotide sequence: TGTGCCAGCAGCTTGGTAGGGGGAATGAACACTGAAGCTTTCCTT. The encoded protein is CASSLVGGMNTEAFL.

This clonotype was seen many times. V usage is TRBV6-2 or TRBV6-3 and J usage is TRBJ1-1, with a tentative D call TRBD1 (5 bases). From germline, CDR1 is MNHEY and CDR2 SVGEGT. Trimming shortened V by 0 bases and J by 4 bases, and 9 bases separated the two germline ends. This CDR3 is built from 14 residues. The CDR3 sequence: CASSYSGERTEAFF. CDR3 bases: TGTGCCAGCAGTTACTCGGGGGAGCGCACTGAAGCTTTCTTT.